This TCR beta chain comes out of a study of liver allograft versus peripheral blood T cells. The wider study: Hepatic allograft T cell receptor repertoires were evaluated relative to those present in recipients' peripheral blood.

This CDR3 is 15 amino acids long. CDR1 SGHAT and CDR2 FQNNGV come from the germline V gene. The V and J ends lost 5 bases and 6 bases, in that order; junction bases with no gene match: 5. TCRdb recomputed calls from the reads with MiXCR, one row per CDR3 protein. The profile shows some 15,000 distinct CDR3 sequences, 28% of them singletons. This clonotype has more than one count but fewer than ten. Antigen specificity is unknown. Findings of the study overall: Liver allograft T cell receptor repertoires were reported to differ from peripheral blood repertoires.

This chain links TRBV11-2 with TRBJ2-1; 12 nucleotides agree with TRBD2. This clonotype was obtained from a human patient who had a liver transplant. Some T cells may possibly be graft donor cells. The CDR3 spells CASSGLAGRFNEQFF. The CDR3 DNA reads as TGTGCCAGCAGCGGACTAGCGGGACGATTCAATGAGCAGTTCTTC.